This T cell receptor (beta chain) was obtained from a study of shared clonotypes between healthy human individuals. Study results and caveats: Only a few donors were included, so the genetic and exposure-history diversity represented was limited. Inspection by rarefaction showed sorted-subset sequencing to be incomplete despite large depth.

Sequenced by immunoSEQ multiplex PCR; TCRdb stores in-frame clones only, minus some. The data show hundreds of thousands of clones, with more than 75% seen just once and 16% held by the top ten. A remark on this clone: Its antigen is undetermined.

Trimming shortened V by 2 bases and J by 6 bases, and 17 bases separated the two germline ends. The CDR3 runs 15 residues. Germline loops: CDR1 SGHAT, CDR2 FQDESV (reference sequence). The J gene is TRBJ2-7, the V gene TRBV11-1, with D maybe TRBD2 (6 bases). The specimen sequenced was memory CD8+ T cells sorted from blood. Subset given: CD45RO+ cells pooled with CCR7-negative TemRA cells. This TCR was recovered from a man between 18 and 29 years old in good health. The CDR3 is CASSLQGGSTSEQYF. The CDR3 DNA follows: TGTGCCAGCAGCTTACAAGGAGGGTCCACGAGCGAGCAGTACTTC.